The source of this T cell receptor (beta chain) is a study of shared clonotypes between healthy human individuals. About the research overall: Per-donor plates numbered three CD4 naive, three CD4 memory, two CD8 naive and one CD8 memory.

Libraries were prepared by immunoSEQ multiplex PCR; TCRdb keeps only in-frame clonotypes and omits some of them. The sample lists over 850,000 clones; about four fifths were seen once. CDR1 is MNHNS and CDR2 is SASEGT in the germline V gene. The CDR3 runs 14 residues. Unmatched junction bases numbered 5, after V lost 0 bases and J lost 9 bases. This clone occurred a few times. The receptor comes from a man between 18 and 35 years old in good health. Some clones in this sample may be carry-over from other donors' samples. The specimen sequenced was memory CD4+ T cells from PBMCs. The subset denotes: CD45RA-negative fraction. This chain connects TRBV6-1 to TRBJ1-5; 7 positions agree with TRBD1. CDR3 sequence reads: CASSEATGPVPQHF. Here the CDR3 DNA reads TGTGCCAGCAGTGAAGCGACAGGGCCCGTGCCCCAGCATTTT.